The 28 T cell receptor beta chains listed next were all sequenced from one sample in a study of T cells in Graves' hyperthyroidism and ophthalmopathy. The source material, RNA transcripts, was used to amplify TCR beta CDR3 regions. First-round RT-PCR of the TCR CDR3 relied on the HTBI primer set. TCRdb recomputed calls from the multiplex PCR reads with MiXCR, one row per CDR3 protein. The table includes around 350,000 distinct CDR3 sequences, under 20% detected once. What was sequenced was blood. The receptors originated from a woman under 30 with Graves' hyperthyroidism.

This clonotype was detected many times. V usage is TRBV20-1 and J usage is TRBJ2-7, with D perhaps matching TRBD1 (6 bases). The CDR3 has 11 residues. CDR1 and CDR2 (germline): DFQATT, SNEGSKA (reference sequence). V gave up 6 bases and J gave up 7 bases, with 13 bases separating them. The CDR3 DNA is TGCAGTGCGGCAGGGGCGAGGGAGCAGTACTTC. Amino acid sequence: CSAAGAREQYF.

Turning to this clonotype: At one end the junction does not follow the germline gene, possibly because of a read error. This CDR3 is CASITMNTEASF. CDR3 nucleotide sequence: TGTGCCAGCATAACCATGAACACTGAAGCTTCCTTT. The V call is TRBV6-4, the J call TRBJ1-1; D not resolved. The germline V gene encodes CDR1 MRHNA and CDR2 SNTAGT. CDR3 length: 12 residues.

There are a few counts of this clonotype. The chain uses TRBV11-1 and TRBJ1-1, with D unclear. The ends were cut back, 1 base at V and 1 base at J, with 19 bases in the middle. The germline gives CDR1 SGHAT, CDR2 FQDESV (reference sequence). The CDR3 is 18 residues long. The CDR3 nucleotides read TGTGCCAGCAGCTTAGTTGGGGATATTTTTTGGGGGAACACTGAAGCTTTCTTT. This gives the protein CASSLVGDIFWGNTEAFF.

This clonotype was counted at least ten times. V and J are TRBV15 and TRBJ1-1; D gene unclear. The germline gives CDR1 LNHNV, CDR2 YYDKDF (reference sequence). The V and J ends lost 1 base and 5 bases respectively, with 14 bases between them. The length of the CDR3 is 15 residues. CDR3 sequence reads: CATSRGGLQRTEAFF. The CDR3 DNA reads as TGTGCCACCAGCAGAGGTGGGCTACAGCGGACTGAAGCTTTCTTT.

This clonotype was detected ten times or more. This chain uses TRBV20-1 with TRBJ2-2, with 8 bases aligning to TRBD2. This CDR3 contains 14 residues. The germline V gene has CDR1 DFQATT and CDR2 SNEGSKA (reference sequence). The trim removed 5 bases at V and 7 bases at J, leaving 9 bases unmatched. CDR3 amino acids: CSAYPPGLVGELFF. CDR3 nucleotide sequence: TGCAGTGCTTATCCTCCGGGACTAGTCGGGGAGCTGTTTTTT.

The chain links TRBV20-1 to TRBJ1-2; D unclear. The ends were cut back, 5 bases at V and 4 bases at J, with 11 bases in the middle. The CDR3 runs to 12 residues. Germline V gene sequence: CDR1 DFQATT, CDR2 SNEGSKA (reference sequence). CDR3 nucleotide sequence: TGCAGTGCTGCCGGAACACCCTATGGCTACACCTTC. It specifies CSAAGTPYGYTF.

This clonotype came up a few times. The rearrangement joins TRBV14 to TRBJ1-1, with D possibly being TRBD1 (6 bases). V was clipped by 5 bases and J by 1 base, with 17 bases between them. Germline V gene data show CDR1 as SGHDN and CDR2 as FVKESK. The CDR3 spans 16 residues. CDR3 sequence reads: CASSVRIGGWNTEAFF. The CDR3 DNA is TGTGCCAGCAGCGTCCGAATAGGGGGATGGAACACTGAAGCTTTCTTT.

This clonotype was observed many times. This sequence joins TRBV6-1 and TRBJ1-1, with 7 bases that match TRBD1. The germline gives CDR1 MNHNS, CDR2 SASEGT. This CDR3 comprises 13 residues. V dropped 10 bases and J dropped 3; count of bases not matched to a gene: 8. This chain's CDR3 is CANQGGRDTEAFF. In DNA form, the CDR3 reads TGTGCCAACCAGGGGGGTAGGGACACTGAAGCTTTCTTT.

This clonotype was seen at least ten times. The chain combines TRBV28 with TRBJ1-5; 7 bases are a match to TRBD1. The length of the CDR3 is 15 residues. Germline CDR1 and CDR2: MDHEN and SYDVKM. With V trimmed by 4 bases and J by 7 bases, 10 bases remained unmatched. The CDR3 reads CASSSSGTETQPQHF. The CDR3 DNA reads as TGTGCCAGCAGTTCTTCCGGGACAGAGACCCAGCCCCAGCATTTT.

This clonotype was counted between two and nine times. This sequence joins TRBV30 and TRBJ1-5, with 9 nucleotides matching TRBD1. V lost 4 bases and J lost 7; bases outside the gene matches: 5. Germline-derived CDR1 and CDR2 are GTSNPN and SVGIG (reference sequence). CDR3 length: 13 residues. CDR3 in DNA: TGTGCCTGGACACAGGGGGCCCGGCAGCCCCAGCATTTT. Encoded protein: CAWTQGARQPQHF.

This clonotype appeared many times. V and J are TRBV20-1 and TRBJ2-2; TRBD1 aligns across 7 bases. CDR1 is DFQATT and CDR2 is SNEGSKA in the germline V gene (reference sequence). CDR3 length equals 17 residues. Germline trimming cut 3 bases from V and 0 bases from J; bases unmatched to any gene: 10. CDR3: CSARADKGAANTGELFF. In DNA, the CDR3 is TGCAGTGCTAGGGCCGACAAGGGGGCGGCGAACACCGGGGAGCTGTTTTTT.

This clonotype was detected ten times or more. The J gene is TRBJ1-1, the V gene TRBV2, with a tentative D call TRBD1 (5 bases). The CDR3 length is 13 residues. Germline CDR1 and CDR2: SNHLY and FYNNEI. V shed 7 bases and J shed 1 base, with 10 bases lying between them. The CDR3 spells CASNGGRNTEAFF. CDR3 bases: TGTGCCAGCAACGGGGGGAGGAACACTGAAGCTTTCTTT.

On this clonotype itself: A much larger clone differs from this one at a single base, so this may be a read error. V is TRBV15 and J is TRBJ2-4; D gene ambiguous. Trimming cost V 1 base and J 9 bases, with 22 bases left between them. The CDR3 is 17 amino acids. Germline CDR1 is LNHNV and CDR2 is YYDKDF (reference sequence). The CDR3 DNA is TGTGCCACCAGCAGAGCATCAAGGGAACCCCCTGAGAGCATTCAGTACTTC. The encoded protein is CATSRASREPPESIQYF.

Remarks on this clonotype: This likely comes from a read error, as the CDR3 has no conserved phenylalanine or tryptophan at its end. The chain has TRBV20-1 and TRBJ2-7; TRBD2 aligns across 8 bases. The V segment lost 0 bases and the J segment 3 bases; nucleotides outside the gene matches: 7. This CDR3 spans 15 amino acids. Germline V gene lookup returns CDR1 DFQATT and CDR2 SNEGSKA (reference sequence). CDR3 DNA sequence: TGCAGTGCTAGAGATCCCGGGGGGGCCCTCTACGAGCAGTACTTG. It codes for CSARDPGGALYEQYL.

This clonotype was counted many times. The V and J genes are TRBV7-2 and TRBJ1-2; TRBD1 agrees at 11 bases. The CDR3 runs 15 residues. Germline CDR1 and CDR2: SGHTA and FQGNSA. After removal of 4 bases from V and 8 bases from J, the junction contained 9 bases not matched to a gene. This CDR3 is CASSSHGTGGSGYTF. DNA for the CDR3: TGTGCCAGCAGCTCCCACGGGACAGGGGGTAGCGGCTACACCTTC.

This clonotype was counted ten times or more. This chain connects TRBV4-1 to TRBJ1-1, with no clear D. V lost 0 bases and J lost 1, with 6 bases in between. CDR3 length equals 14 residues. Per germline, CDR1 MGHRA and CDR2 YSYEKL. The CDR3 reads CASSQERTNTEAFF. CDR3 nucleotides: TGCGCCAGCAGCCAAGAGAGGACGAACACTGAAGCTTTCTTT.

The V and J genes are TRBV29-1 and TRBJ1-5; D may be TRBD1 (5 bases). Germline values: CDR1 SQVTM, CDR2 ANQGSEA. Trimming left V 5 bases short and J 4 bases short, with 12 bases between. The CDR3 covers 13 residues. CDR3 amino acids: CSVSQGTNQPQHF. The CDR3 DNA reads as TGCAGCGTTTCTCAGGGTACGAATCAGCCCCAGCATTTT.

This clonotype was detected many times. The chain combines TRBV5-1 with TRBJ2-5; either TRBD1 or TRBD2 may supply D (5 bases each). CDR1 SGHRS and CDR2 YFSETQ come from the germline V gene. The CDR3 contains 13 residues. V was shortened by 4 bases and J by 7 bases, with 14 bases between the two germline ends. The CDR3 nucleotides read TGCGCCAGCAGCCAAGGGACGGTGGGGACCCAGTACTTC. Translating gives CASSQGTVGTQYF.

This clonotype was observed many times. The DNA of the CDR3 is TGTGCCGGTCGCAGGGGACGCTATGGCTACACCTTC. Translated, it gives CAGRRGRYGYTF. The V gene is TRBV30, the J gene TRBJ1-2, with D tentatively TRBD1 (6 bases). The germline V gene encodes CDR1 GTSNPN and CDR2 SVGIG (reference sequence). The CDR3 is made up of 12 amino acids. With 8 bases removed from V and 4 bases from J, the gap between germline ends came to 14 bases. The full variable domain, its missing parts supplied by reference TRBV30 and TRBJ1-2, is SQTIHQWPATLVQPVGSPLSLECTVEGTSNPNLYWYRQAAGRGLQLLFYSVGIGQISSEVPQNLSASRPQDRQFILSSKKLLLSDSGFYLCAGRRGRYGYTFGSGTRLTVV.

This clonotype occurred many times. The V and J genes are TRBV28 and TRBJ1-5; D ambiguous. CDR3 length: 14 residues. V lost 4 bases to trimming and J lost 7 bases, with 14 bases between them. Germline values: CDR1 MDHEN, CDR2 SYDVKM. CDR3: CASSWARLSQPQHF. CDR3 nucleotides: TGTGCCAGCAGTTGGGCCCGGCTTTCGCAGCCCCAGCATTTT.

This clonotype was detected ten times or more. The CDR3 nucleotides read TGCGCCAGCAGAAGGACACTTTGGACTGATAACTATGGCTACACCTTC. As protein: CASRRTLWTDNYGYTF. The chain is built from TRBV10-2 and TRBJ1-2; a weak D match, TRBD1 (5 bases). V was pared by 6 bases and J by 1 base, with 18 bases between. The CDR3 runs 16 residues. The germline V gene has CDR1 WSHSY and CDR2 SAAADI.

At least ten counts were recorded for this clonotype. This chain uses TRBV7-3 with TRBJ2-5; D might be TRBD1 (7 bases). The V end lost 5 bases, the J end lost 2 bases, and 18 bases lay between the germline ends. Looked up from germline, CDR1 is SGHTA and CDR2 is FQGTGA. This CDR3 contains 16 residues. The CDR3 coding sequence is TGTGCCAGCAGCCTCGGAGGGCCAGGGGGTCAAGAGACCCAGTACTTC. This gives the protein CASSLGGPGGQETQYF.

This clonotype came up many times. V gene TRBV20-1 combines with J gene TRBJ1-2, with D tentatively TRBD1 (5 bases). The V gene lost 0 bases and the J gene lost 4 bases, with 12 bases spanning the gap. This CDR3 has 14 residues. CDR1 DFQATT and CDR2 SNEGSKA come from the germline V gene (reference sequence). For the CDR3, the DNA is TGCAGTGCTAGAGACAAGACAGTGAGCTATGGCTACACCTTC. Protein sequence: CSARDKTVSYGYTF.

The sample holds a few counts of this clonotype. The chain combines TRBV7-3 with TRBJ2-7, with D possibly matching TRBD1 (8 bases). V gave up 5 bases and J gave up 1 base, with 18 bases separating them. This CDR3 spans 16 amino acids. Germline lookup yields CDR1 SGHTA and CDR2 FQGTGA. DNA of the CDR3: TGTGCCAGCAGCCCGGGGGGACAGGCCAAGTCCTACGAGCAGTACTTC. Its protein product is CASSPGGQAKSYEQYF. The entire variable domain, with the rest obtained from reference TRBV7-3 and TRBJ2-7, is as follows: GAGVSQTPSNKVTEKGKYVELRCDPISGHTALYWYRQSLGQGPEFLIYFQGTGAADDSGLPNDRFFAVRPEGSVSTLKIQRTERGDSAVYLCASSPGGQAKSYEQYFGPGTRLTVT.

This clonotype occurred many times. V is TRBV2 and J is TRBJ2-7; D possibly corresponds to TRBD2 (5 bases). Germline assignment: CDR1 SNHLY and CDR2 FYNNEI. V lost 10 bases and J lost 3, with 16 bases in between. This CDR3 has 13 amino acids. CDR3: CATSDYQVYEQYF. In nucleotides, the CDR3 is TGTGCCACGAGCGACTACCAGGTCTACGAGCAGTACTTC.

This clonotype was counted many times. This chain joins TRBV25-1 and TRBJ2-5; D remains ambiguous. The length of the CDR3 is 14 residues. V was trimmed by 3 bases and J by 5 bases, leaving 13 bases between them. The germline V gene encodes CDR1 MGHDK and CDR2 SYGVNS. Here the CDR3 DNA reads TGTGCCAGCAGTGATCTCCGCCTCCAGGAGACCCAGTACTTC. As protein: CASSDLRLQETQYF.

This clonotype was seen at least ten times. V is TRBV12-3 or TRBV12-4 and J is TRBJ2-6, with D tentatively TRBD1 (5 bases). V was cut by 3 bases and J by 2 bases, with 8 bases left in between. The CDR3 extends over 15 amino acids. The CDR3 bases are TGTGCCAGCAGTTTTCCAGGGCCTGGGGCCAACGTCCTGACTTTC. Its protein product is CASSFPGPGANVLTF.

This clonotype was recorded at least ten times. This chain joins TRBV27 and TRBJ1-1; D not resolved. V was clipped by 6 bases and J by 4 bases, with 15 bases between them. Germline lookup yields CDR1 MNHEY and CDR2 SMNVEV (reference sequence). The CDR3 length is 14 residues. CDR3 sequence reads: CASSRSRVGTEAFF. In nucleotides, the CDR3 is TGTGCCAGCAGCCGATCACGAGTCGGCACTGAAGCTTTCTTT.